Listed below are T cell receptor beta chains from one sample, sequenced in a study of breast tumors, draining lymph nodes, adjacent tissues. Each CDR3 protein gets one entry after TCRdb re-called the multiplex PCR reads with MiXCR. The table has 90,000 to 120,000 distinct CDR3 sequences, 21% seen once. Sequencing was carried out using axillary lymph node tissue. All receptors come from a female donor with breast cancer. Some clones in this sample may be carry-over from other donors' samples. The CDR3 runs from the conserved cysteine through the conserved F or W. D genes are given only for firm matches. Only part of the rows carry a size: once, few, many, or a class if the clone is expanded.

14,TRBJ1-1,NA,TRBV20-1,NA,CSVDTHKSTTEAFF,TGCAGTGTAGACACACATAAGTCGACCACTGAAGCTTTCTTT
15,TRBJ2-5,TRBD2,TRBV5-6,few,CASTLAGWGQETQYF,TGTGCCAGCACCTTAGCGGGATGGGGGCAAGAGACCCAGTACTTC
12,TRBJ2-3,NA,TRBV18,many,CASSPAGDTQYF,TGTGCCAGCTCACCAGCCGGAGATACGCAGTATTTT
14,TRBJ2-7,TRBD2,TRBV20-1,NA,CSARILAGLDEQYF,TGCAGTGCTAGGATACTAGCGGGACTCGACGAGCAGTACTTC
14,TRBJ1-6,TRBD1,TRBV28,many,CASTRQGANSPLHF,TGTGCCAGCACTCGACAGGGGGCGAATTCACCCCTCCACTTT
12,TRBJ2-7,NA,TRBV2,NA,CASSGISYEQYF,TGTGCCAGCAGCGGAATCTCCTACGAGCAGTACTTC
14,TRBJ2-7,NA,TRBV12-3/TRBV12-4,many,CASRRGEGAYEQYF,TGTGCCAGCCGCCGGGGGGAGGGGGCCTACGAGCAGTACTTC
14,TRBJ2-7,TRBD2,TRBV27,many,CASSLGGSSYEQYF,TGCGCCAGCAGCTTGGGGGGGTCCTCCTACGAGCAGTACTTC
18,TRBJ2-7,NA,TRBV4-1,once,CASSQALYAGLSSYEQYF,TGCGCCAGCAGCCAAGCCCTCTACGCGGGACTTAGCTCCTACGAGCAGTACTTC
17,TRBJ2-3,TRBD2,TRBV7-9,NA,CASSSEGLAGMTDTQYF,TGTGCCAGCAGCTCCGAAGGACTAGCTGGGATGACAGATACGCAGTATTTT
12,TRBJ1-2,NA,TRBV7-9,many,CASSFYGDGYTF,TGTGCCAGCAGCTTTTACGGGGACGGCTACACCTTC
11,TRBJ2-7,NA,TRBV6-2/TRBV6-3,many,CASSYTGEQYF,TGTGCCAGCAGTTACACAGGGGAGCAGTACTTC
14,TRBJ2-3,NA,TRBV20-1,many,CSARAPRGTDTQYF,TGCAGTGCTAGAGCTCCGAGAGGGACAGATACGCAGTATTTT
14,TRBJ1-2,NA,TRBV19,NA,CASSYLGTMDGYTF,TGTGCCAGTAGCTACCTCGGGACAATGGATGGCTACACCTTC
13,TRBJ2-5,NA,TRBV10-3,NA,CAISDWGQETQYF,TGTGCCATCAGTGATTGGGGGCAAGAGACCCAGTACTTC
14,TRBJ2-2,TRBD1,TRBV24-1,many,CATRGQGHTGELFF,TGTGCCACCAGAGGACAGGGCCACACCGGGGAGCTGTTTTTT
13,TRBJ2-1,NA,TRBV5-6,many,CASGRGRVGEQFF,TGTGCCAGTGGGAGGGGGAGAGTAGGTGAGCAGTTCTTC
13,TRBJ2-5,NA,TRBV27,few,CASIPGNQETQYF,TGTGCCAGCATCCCAGGGAACCAAGAGACCCAGTACTTC
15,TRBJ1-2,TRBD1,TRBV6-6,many,CATLLGTGGWYGYTF,TGTGCCACCCTGTTGGGTACAGGGGGCTGGTATGGCTACACCTTC
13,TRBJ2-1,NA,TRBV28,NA,CASRGGGYNEQFF,TGTGCCAGCCGCGGAGGGGGGTACAATGAGCAGTTCTTC
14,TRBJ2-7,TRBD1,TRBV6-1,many,CASAGTGFSYEQYF,TGTGCCAGCGCCGGGACAGGATTTTCCTACGAGCAGTACTTC
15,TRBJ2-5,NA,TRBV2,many,CASSAKSRLHETQYF,TGTGCCAGCAGTGCCAAGTCCCGGCTCCATGAGACCCAGTACTTC
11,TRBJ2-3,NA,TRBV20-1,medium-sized,CSAREGDTQYF,TGCAGTGCTAGAGAGGGAGATACGCAGTATTTT
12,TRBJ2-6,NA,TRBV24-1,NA,CATGDWANVLTF,TGTGCCACCGGCGACTGGGCCAACGTCCTGACTTTC
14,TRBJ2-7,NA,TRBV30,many,CAWSVSYGSTEQYF,TGTGCCTGGAGTGTAAGTTACGGATCTACCGAGCAGTACTTC
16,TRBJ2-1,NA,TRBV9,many,CASSVSRTTNYNEQFF,TGTGCCAGCAGCGTGTCACGCACAACCAACTACAATGAGCAGTTCTTC
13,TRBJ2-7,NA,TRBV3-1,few,CASSQEVTYEQYF,TGTGCCAGCAGCCAAGAAGTCACCTACGAGCAGTACTTC
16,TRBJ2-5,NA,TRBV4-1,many,CASSPKRDIEGETQYF,TGCGCCAGCAGCCCAAAAAGGGACATAGAGGGAGAGACCCAGTACTTC
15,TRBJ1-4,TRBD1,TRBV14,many,CASSPIDRGYEKLFF,TGTGCCAGCAGCCCCATTGACAGGGGCTACGAAAAACTGTTTTTT
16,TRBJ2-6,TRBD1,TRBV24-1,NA,CATSDYTGAGANVLTF,TGTGCCACCAGTGATTATACAGGGGCTGGGGCCAACGTCCTGACTTTC
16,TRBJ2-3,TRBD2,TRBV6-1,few,CASSEGSGSFTDTQYF,TGTGCCAGCAGTGAAGGTAGCGGGAGTTTTACAGATACGCAGTATTTT
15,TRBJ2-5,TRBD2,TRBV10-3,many,CAISGERGAGETQYF,TGTGCCATCAGTGGGGAGCGGGGGGCGGGGGAGACCCAGTACTTC
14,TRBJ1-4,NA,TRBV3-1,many,CASSQGTWNEKLFF,TGTGCCAGCAGCCAGGGGACCTGGAATGAAAAACTGTTTTTT
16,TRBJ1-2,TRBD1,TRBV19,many,CASSKWDRGTNYGYTF,TGTGCCAGTAGCAAATGGGACAGGGGAACCAACTATGGCTACACCTTC
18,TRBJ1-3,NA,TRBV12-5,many,CASGLVLDRRSSGNTIYF,TGTGCTAGTGGTTTGGTACTCGACAGGCGGAGCTCTGGAAACACCATATATTTT
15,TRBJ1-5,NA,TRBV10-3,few,CAISELGVGNQPQHF,TGTGCCATCAGTGAGTTAGGAGTAGGCAATCAGCCCCAGCATTTT
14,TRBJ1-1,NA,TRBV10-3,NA,CAISEPQGNTEAFF,TGTGCCATCAGTGAGCCGCAGGGGAACACTGAAGCTTTCTTT
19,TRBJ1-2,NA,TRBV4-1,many,CASSQDRVGLSPDRYGYTF,TGCGCCAGCAGCCAAGATAGAGTCGGACTCTCCCCGGATCGGTATGGCTACACCTTC
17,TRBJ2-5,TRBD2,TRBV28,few,CASSAASGRGLQETQYF,TGTGCCAGCAGCGCTGCTAGCGGGAGGGGACTCCAAGAGACCCAGTACTTC
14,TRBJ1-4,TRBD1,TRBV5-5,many,CASSSDRGGEKLFF,TGTGCCAGCAGCTCGGACAGGGGGGGTGAAAAACTGTTTTTT
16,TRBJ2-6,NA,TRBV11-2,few,CASSLDLGSGANVLTF,TGTGCCAGCAGCTTAGATTTGGGGTCTGGGGCCAACGTCCTGACTTTC
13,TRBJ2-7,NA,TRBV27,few,CASSDTSFSEQYF,TGTGCCAGCAGTGACACTAGTTTCTCCGAGCAGTACTTC
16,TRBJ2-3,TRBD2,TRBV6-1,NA,CASSERGLAGADTQYF,TGTGCCAGCAGTGAAAGGGGCCTAGCGGGAGCGGATACGCAGTATTTT
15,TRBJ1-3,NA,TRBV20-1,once,CSARIAGRITNTIYF,TGCAGCGCTAGGATCGCCGGACGGATCACAAACACCATATATTTT
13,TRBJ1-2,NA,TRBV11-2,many,CASSLSSGYGYTF,TGTGCCAGCAGCTTGTCGTCGGGGTATGGCTACACCTTC
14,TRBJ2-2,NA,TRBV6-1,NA,CASRSTRITGEPFF,TGTGCCAGCAGATCTACACGTATCACCGGGGAGCCGTTTTTT
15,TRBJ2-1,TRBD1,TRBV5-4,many,CASSLDGQGKWEQFF,TGTGCCAGCAGCTTGGACGGACAGGGGAAGTGGGAGCAGTTCTTC
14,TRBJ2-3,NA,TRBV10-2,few,CASSESLGTDTQYF,TGCGCCAGCAGTGAGTCGTTAGGAACAGATACGCAGTATTTT
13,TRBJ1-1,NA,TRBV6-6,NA,CASSYRTAYEAFF,TGTGCCAGCAGTTACAGGACAGCCTATGAAGCTTTCTTT
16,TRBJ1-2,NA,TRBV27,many,CASSGLRTDYGYGYTF,TGTGCCAGCAGCGGGCTCCGGACAGACTACGGGTATGGCTACACCTTC
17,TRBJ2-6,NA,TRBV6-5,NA,CASSYPAGWNRANVLTF,TGTGCCAGCAGTTACCCAGCCGGGTGGAATCGGGCCAACGTCCTGACTTTC
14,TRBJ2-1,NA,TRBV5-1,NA,CASSTQGWGNEQFF,TGCGCCAGCAGCACCCAGGGATGGGGCAATGAGCAGTTCTTC
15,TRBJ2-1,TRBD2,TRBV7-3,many,CASSRLAGVPNEQFF,TGTGCCAGCAGCCGACTAGCGGGAGTCCCCAATGAGCAGTTCTTC
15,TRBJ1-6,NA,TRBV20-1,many,CSAREGKGGNSPLHF,TGCAGTGCTAGAGAAGGAAAAGGGGGTAATTCACCCCTCCACTTT